The source of this T cell receptor beta chain is a study of OX40 agonist ivuxolimab in advanced cancers. Study as a whole: Participants, approximately 83% male, averaged approximately 65 years of age, ranging from about 20 to 79. Eligibility admitted prior anti-PD-1, anti-PD-L1 or anti-CTLA-4 therapy; 30% to 40% had some. Overall study findings and caveats: At 0.1 to 3.0 mg/kg and by week 6, clonal expansion occurred in CD4+ and CD8+ blood T cells. Patients who responded partially at 0.1-3.0 mg/kg showed clonal expansion ranking among the lowest.

V lost 5 bases and J 7 bases, leaving 18 bases between the germline ends. The CDR3 runs to 15 residues. Germline lookup yields CDR1 MDHEN and CDR2 SYDVKM. As regards this clone: What it binds is unknown.

This table comes from immunoSEQ multiplex PCR, and its TCRdb copy is limited to in-frame clones, with some not included. The repertoire consists of 30,000 to 40,000 clones, with around 80% occurring once and the leading ten covering 20% to 25%. Specimen: CD4+ or CD8+ T cells sorted from blood, collected in a trial of the OX40 agonist ivuxolimab. This chain links TRBV28 with TRBJ2-4, with D maybe TRBD1 (6 bases). This receptor was obtained from an adult with an advanced solid tumor such as melanoma, head and neck, liver or kidney cancer. The CDR3 DNA sequence: TGTGCCAGCAGTGGGGTGGGGGCGCAGATGAACATTCAGTACTTC. This sequence encodes CASSGVGAQMNIQYF.